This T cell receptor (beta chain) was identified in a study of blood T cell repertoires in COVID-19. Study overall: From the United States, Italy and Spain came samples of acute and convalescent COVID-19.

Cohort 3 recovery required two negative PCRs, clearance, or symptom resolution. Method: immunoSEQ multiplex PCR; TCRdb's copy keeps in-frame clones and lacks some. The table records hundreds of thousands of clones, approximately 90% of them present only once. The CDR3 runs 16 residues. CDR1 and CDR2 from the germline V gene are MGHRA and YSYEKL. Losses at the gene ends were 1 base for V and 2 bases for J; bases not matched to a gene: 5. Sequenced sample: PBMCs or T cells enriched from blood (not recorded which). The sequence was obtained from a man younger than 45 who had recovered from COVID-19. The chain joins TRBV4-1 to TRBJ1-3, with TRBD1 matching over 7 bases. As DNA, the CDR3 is TGCGCCAGCAGCCAAGCCGGGACAGTAGCTGGAAACACCATATATTTT. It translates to CASSQAGTVAGNTIYF.